This T cell receptor beta chain was documented in a study of blood T cell repertoires in COVID-19. Study-level information: From T cells, B-cell-depleted T cells, or PBMCs came the material, which was cDNA or gDNA.

Germline V gene sequence: CDR1 SGHNT, CDR2 YYREEE (reference sequence). Trimming shortened V by 4 bases and J by 7 bases, and 20 bases separated the two germline ends. The CDR3 totals 15 residues. Source study methods: Estimation of nucleated cell counts relied on the amplification of reference gene primers. Clones were sequenced by immunoSEQ multiplex PCR, and TCRdb holds only the in-frame ones, with some missing. The V and J calls and clone size come from that table; D and trimming were worked out from the DNA. The data show about 37,000 clones, around 90% seen once. Source material: peripheral blood. The sequence came from a human donor in a cohort sampled during active COVID-19. This chain uses TRBV5-4 with TRBJ1-1; D gene uncertain. The CDR3 bases are TGTGCCAGCAGCCCGAGGGATAGTTTAAAGAATGAAGCTTTCTTT. Translation gives CASSPRDSLKNEAFF. The full variable domain, completed using reference TRBV5-4 and TRBJ1-1, is ETGVTQSPTHLIKTRGQQVTLRCSSQSGHNTVSWYQQALGQGPQFIFQYYREEENGRGNFPPRFSGLQFPNYSSELNVNALELDDSALYLCASSPRDSLKNEAFFGQGTRLTVV.